This TCR beta chain was identified in a study of regulatory T cells in long-lasting Graves disease. On the study more broadly: Persistent Graves' disease meant over 5 years of antithyroid drugs with positive TSH receptor antibodies. Study-level results: Newly diagnosed Graves' patients had higher TCR diversity than persistent ones. Among samples with persistent disease, TRBV28, TRBJ1-2 and TRBJ2-5 were favored.

This clonotype was detected many times. Its antigen remains unknown. Libraries of TCR beta came from iRepertoire HTBI primers plus Arm-PCR of CDR3 regions. TCRdb independently ran MiXCR on the multiplex PCR reads; one entry per CDR3 protein. The table shows hundreds of thousands of distinct CDR3 sequences, with roughly 23% occurring only once. After removal of 3 bases from V and 4 bases from J, the junction contained 12 bases not matched to a gene. The CDR3 covers 15 residues. Germline V gene lookup returns CDR1 DFQATT and CDR2 SNEGSKA (reference sequence). Time point meaning: persistent/refractory GD, antithyroid drugs over 5 years with positive TRAb. PBMCs were the source of the RNA used for TCR sequencing.

This rearrangement joins TRBV20-1 to TRBJ2-7; 7 bases line up with TRBD1. Here the sequenced sample was peripheral blood mononuclear cells (PBMCs), taken when the disease was refractory, from a patient treated with antithyroid drugs. The clonotype comes from a female donor with Graves disease. CDR3 residues: CSARDDRASGYEQYF. CDR3 DNA: TGCAGTGCTAGGGATGACAGGGCTTCAGGATACGAGCAGTACTTC.